The next 32 T cell receptor beta chains were all read from a single sample in a study of early T cells in non-severe SARS-CoV-2 infection. TCRdb recomputed calls from the 5' RACE reads with MiXCR, one row per CDR3 protein. The table has fewer than 90,000 distinct CDR3 sequences, 13% to 15% seen once; the top ten hold over 9.5%. The specimen sequenced was whole blood. These receptors all stem from an adult who was a healthcare worker with PCR-confirmed SARS-CoV-2 infection or an uninfected control (not recorded which).

The chain uses TRBV3-1 and TRBJ2-2, with D hard to call. Trimming pared 3 bases from V and 0 bases from J, leaving 8 bases between. The CDR3 loop spans 15 amino acids. Germline V gene data show CDR1 as LGHDT and CDR2 as YNNKEL (reference sequence). The CDR3 loop reads CASSQATANTGELFF. The DNA for the CDR3 is TGTGCCAGCAGCCAGGCCACCGCGAACACCGGGGAGCTGTTTTTT.

There are many counts of this clonotype. The J gene is TRBJ2-3, the V gene TRBV28; D remains unclear. Germline-derived CDR1 and CDR2 are MDHEN and SYDVKM. V lost 4 bases, J lost 0 bases, and 17 bases lay in between. The CDR3 runs to 17 residues. The CDR3 DNA follows: TGTGCCAGCAGTTCACCCTTTGACCTCCGGAGCACAGATACGCAGTATTTT. Translated: CASSSPFDLRSTDTQYF.

This clonotype has a handful of counts. The J gene is TRBJ2-3, the V gene TRBV6-5, with D maybe TRBD1 (5 bases). Germline assignment: CDR1 MNHEY and CDR2 SVGAGI. V was cut by 7 bases and J by 4 bases, with 15 bases left in between. The CDR3 sequence is 14 residues long. CDR3 in DNA: TGTGCCAGCATGGACGGGTGGGGCTCAGATACGCAGTATTTT. This codes for CASMDGWGSDTQYF.

The chain has TRBV14 and TRBJ1-6; tentatively, D is TRBD1 (5 bases). This CDR3 region has 15 residues. Germline CDR1 is SGHDN and CDR2 is FVKESK. V was clipped by 1 base and J by 6 bases, with 10 bases between them. The CDR3 bases are TGTGCCAGCAGCCAAGGAGCAGGGTCTAATTCACCCCTCCACTTT. Amino acid sequence: CASSQGAGSNSPLHF.

The chain recombines TRBV6-4 with TRBJ1-1, with D perhaps TRBD1 (5 bases). This CDR3 comprises 13 residues. Germline V CDR1 and CDR2: MRHNA, SNTAGT. V shed 4 bases and J shed 3 bases, with 9 bases lying between them. The CDR3 nucleotides are TGTGCCAGCAGTGCAGAAGGGGACACTGAAGCTTTCTTT. Translation: CASSAEGDTEAFF.

This clonotype appeared a few times. The chain's CDR3 is CATRSGRSTDTQYF. As DNA, the CDR3 is TGTGCCACAAGAAGCGGGCGGTCCACAGATACGCAGTATTTT. V and J are TRBV6-1 and TRBJ2-3; TRBD2 is a possible D gene (6 bases). Trimming shortened V by 10 bases and J by 2 bases, and 16 bases separated the two germline ends. The CDR3 extends over 14 amino acids. Germline CDR1 reads MNHNS; CDR2 reads SASEGT.

The chain is built from TRBV5-6 and TRBJ1-2, with 10 bases fitting TRBD1. In germline, CDR1 is SGHDT, CDR2 YYEEEE. With V trimmed by 2 bases and J by 4 bases, 11 bases remained unmatched. The CDR3 is made up of 17 amino acids. CDR3 sequence reads: CASSFVFDRGLGYGYTF. The CDR3 region has the DNA TGTGCCAGCAGCTTCGTCTTCGACAGGGGGCTCGGCTATGGCTACACCTTC.

This clonotype was seen a handful of times. This chain joins TRBV7-9 and TRBJ1-4; TRBD1 matches at 7 bases. Trimming at V came to 5 bases and at J to 5 bases, leaving 5 bases not matched to a gene. Germline assignment: CDR1 SEHNR and CDR2 FQNEAQ (reference sequence). This CDR3 is built from 14 residues. The CDR3: CASSPWTGNEKLFF. CDR3 in DNA: TGTGCCAGCAGCCCCTGGACAGGAAATGAAAAACTGTTTTTT.

This clonotype came up many times. V gene TRBV28 combines with J gene TRBJ1-6; D is ambiguous. The CDR3 covers 17 residues. V shed 3 bases and J shed 0 bases, with 12 bases lying between them. Per the germline V gene, CDR1 is MDHEN and CDR2 is SYDVKM. The CDR3 spells CASSFTERSSYNSPLHF. The CDR3 nucleotides are TGTGCCAGCAGTTTTACCGAAAGGAGCTCCTATAATTCACCCCTCCACTTT.

This clonotype has more than one count but fewer than ten. The chain uses TRBV18 and TRBJ1-6; D is perhaps TRBD1 (6 bases). Trimming left V 3 bases short and J 7 bases short, with 10 bases between. Per germline, CDR1 KGHSH and CDR2 LQKENI. This CDR3 spans 14 amino acids. CDR3 sequence: CASSPDSANSPLHF. CDR3 DNA sequence: TGTGCCAGCTCACCGGACAGCGCAAATTCACCCCTCCACTTT.

This clonotype occurred a few times. This chain connects TRBV20-1 to TRBJ1-6; D remains ambiguous. The V gene's germline CDR1 is DFQATT and CDR2 SNEGSKA (reference sequence). This CDR3 is built from 15 residues. Trimming shortened V by 6 bases and J by 2 bases, and 14 bases separated the two germline ends. CDR3 bases: TGCAGTGCCCATGTCGGATCCACCTATAATTCACCCCTCCACTTT. Protein product: CSAHVGSTYNSPLHF.

V is TRBV18 and J is TRBJ1-2; D is unresolved. Trimming pared 4 bases from V and 7 bases from J, leaving 19 bases between. CDR1 is KGHSH and CDR2 is LQKENI in the germline V gene. This CDR3 contains 15 residues. The CDR3 reads CASSLEGRPRRGYTF. Written as DNA, the CDR3 is TGTGCCAGCTCACTGGAAGGAAGACCGAGACGTGGCTACACCTTC.

The V call is TRBV5-1, the J call TRBJ2-4; TRBD1 agrees at 10 bases. After removal of 4 bases from V and 5 bases from J, the junction contained 6 bases not matched to a gene. CDR3 length equals 15 residues. Germline V gene lookup returns CDR1 SGHRS and CDR2 YFSETQ. CDR3: CASSPGTGAENIQYF. The CDR3 region has the DNA TGCGCCAGCAGCCCGGGGACAGGGGCTGAAAACATTCAGTACTTC.

The rearrangement uses TRBV5-1 and TRBJ2-3; no clear D. V lost 0 bases, J lost 2 bases, and 10 bases lay in between. Germline CDR1 SGHRS, CDR2 YFSETQ. The CDR3 runs to 15 residues. The DNA of the CDR3 is TGCGCCAGCAGCTTGGTAGTTTCCTCCACAGATACGCAGTATTTT. Its protein is CASSLVVSSTDTQYF. Variable domain in full (rest from reference TRBV5-1 and TRBJ2-3): KAGVTQTPRYLIKTRGQQVTLSCSPISGHRSVSWYQQTPGQGLQFLFEYFSETQRNKGNFPGRFSGRQFSNSRSEMNVSTLELGDSALYLCASSLVVSSTDTQYFGPGTRLTVL.

V usage is TRBV29-1 and J usage is TRBJ1-2; D not certain. From germline, CDR1 is SQVTM and CDR2 ANQGSEA. The CDR3 totals 11 residues. V shed 7 bases and J shed 5 bases, with 11 bases lying between them. CDR3: CSALTTYGYTF. The CDR3 region has the DNA TGCAGCGCCCTGACCACTTATGGCTACACCTTC.

V and J are TRBV4-1 and TRBJ2-5; D may be TRBD2 (5 bases). V was trimmed by 4 bases and J by 1 base, leaving 22 bases between them. The germline CDR1 and CDR2 sequences are MGHRA and YSYEKL. This CDR3 has 18 residues. The CDR3 nucleotides are TGCGCCAGCAGCCGATCACCTCGGGGAGCGCGCGTCCAAGAGACCCAGTACTTC. Translation gives CASSRSPRGARVQETQYF.

CDR3 DNA: TGTGCCAGCGGGATTTCCGGGCAGCCCCAGCATTTT. It is translated as CASGISGQPQHF. This chain connects TRBV28 to TRBJ1-5; D is ambiguous. The CDR3 totals 12 residues. Deletions cut 8 bases from V and 7 bases from J, with 12 bases between. Germline V gene lookup returns CDR1 MDHEN and CDR2 SYDVKM.

This clonotype has just a few counts. This chain uses TRBV29-1 with TRBJ2-5; 7 positions match TRBD1. The germline CDR1 and CDR2 sequences are SQVTM and ANQGSEA. CDR3 length: 12 residues. The ends lost 4 bases at V and 5 bases at J; junction bases unmatched: 4. In DNA, the CDR3 is TGCAGCGTTGCCCAGACAGGGGAGACCCAGTACTTC. Encoded protein: CSVAQTGETQYF.

This clonotype has only a few counts. The genes are TRBV20-1 and TRBJ1-5, with D perhaps matching TRBD1 (6 bases). The CDR3 is made up of 15 amino acids. From germline, CDR1 is DFQATT and CDR2 SNEGSKA (reference sequence). V was cut by 0 bases and J by 7 bases, with 16 bases left in between. The CDR3 DNA reads TGCAGTGCTAGAGATTTGGGCAGGGGTGGACAGCCCCAGCATTTT. This sequence encodes CSARDLGRGGQPQHF.

The chain carries TRBV5-1 and TRBJ2-3, with D tentatively TRBD1 (6 bases). This CDR3 spans 14 amino acids. V lost 1 base and J lost 4, with 10 bases in between. The germline gives CDR1 SGHRS, CDR2 YFSETQ. The CDR3 loop reads CASSLRQDSDTQYF. CDR3 sequence (DNA): TGCGCCAGCAGCTTGAGACAGGATTCAGATACGCAGTATTTT.

This clonotype was detected a few times. V is TRBV5-5 and J is TRBJ2-1; D is ambiguous. CDR3 size: 15 residues. Trimming left V 0 bases short and J 1 base short, with 8 bases between. Germline CDR1 is SGHKS and CDR2 is YYEKEE (reference sequence). The CDR3 DNA is TGTGCCAGCAGCTTGGACGGCCGTTCCTACAATGAGCAGTTCTTC. Protein: CASSLDGRSYNEQFF. The variable domain in full, completed from reference TRBV5-5 and TRBJ2-1, reads DAGVTQSPTHLIKTRGQQVTLRCSPISGHKSVSWYQQVLGQGPQFIFQYYEKEERGRGNFPDRFSARQFPNYSSELNVNALLLGDSALYLCASSLDGRSYNEQFFGPGTRLTVL.

This clonotype was found a few times. This chain links TRBV7-2 with TRBJ2-1; D is unclear. The CDR3 sequence is 13 residues long. V gave up 3 bases and J gave up 0 bases, with 3 bases separating them. Germline CDR1 and CDR2: SGHTA and FQGNSA. CDR3 region: CASSFSSYNEQFF. The CDR3 DNA reads TGTGCCAGCAGCTTCAGCTCCTACAATGAGCAGTTCTTC.

This clonotype was observed at least ten times. The chain carries TRBV9 and TRBJ2-5; 8 bases fit TRBD1. V trimming: 4 bases; J trimming: 2 bases; junction bases outside the gene matches: 4. From germline, CDR1 is SGDLS and CDR2 YYNGEE. CDR3 length: 14 amino acids. CDR3 sequence reads: CASSLGTGQETQYF. CDR3 DNA sequence: TGTGCCAGCAGCTTGGGGACAGGACAAGAGACCCAGTACTTC.

This sequence joins TRBV10-1 and TRBJ2-7; D may be TRBD2 (6 bases). Trimming took off 11 bases at V and 5 bases at J, with 19 bases between the two ends. CDR3 size: 13 residues. Germline loops: CDR1 WNHNN, CDR2 SYGVQD (reference sequence). The CDR3 DNA reads as TGCGCCCCCCGACGGATAAGGGAGGACGAGCAGTACTTC. Its protein is CAPRRIREDEQYF.

The chain carries TRBV7-9 and TRBJ2-3, with D unclear. CDR3 length equals 12 residues. Per the germline V gene, CDR1 is SEHNR and CDR2 is FQNEAQ (reference sequence). V was pared by 4 bases and J by 0 bases, with 2 bases between. The CDR3 loop reads CASSYSTDTQYF. CDR3 coding DNA: TGTGCCAGCAGCTATAGCACAGATACGCAGTATTTT.

The V call is TRBV6-5, the J call TRBJ1-2, with 8 bases identical to TRBD1. CDR3 size: 13 residues. Germline assignment: CDR1 MNHEY and CDR2 SVGAGI. Germline trimming cut 6 bases from V and 4 bases from J; bases unmatched to any gene: 4. The CDR3 nucleotides read TGTGCCAGCAGATACGACAGGGGCTATGGCTACACCTTC. Protein product: CASRYDRGYGYTF.

The table lists this clonotype with a few counts. The J gene is TRBJ1-3, the V gene TRBV28; a weak D match, TRBD1 (5 bases). Germline CDR1 reads MDHEN; CDR2 reads SYDVKM. Trimming removed 6 bases at V and 7 bases at J, with 10 bases between. This CDR3 has 12 residues. The CDR3 region has the DNA TGTGCCAGCAGCATATACAGGAACACCATATATTTT. Translated: CASSIYRNTIYF. Using reference TRBV28 and TRBJ1-3 for the parts outside the CDR3, the full variable domain is DVKVTQSSRYLVKRTGEKVFLECVQDMDHENMFWYRQDPGLGLRLIYFSYDVKMKEKGDIPEGYSVSREKKERFSLILESASTNQTSMYLCASSIYRNTIYFGEGSWLTVV.

This sequence joins TRBV11-2 and TRBJ2-2, with D maybe TRBD2 (5 bases). CDR3 length: 13 amino acids. Germline-derived CDR1 and CDR2 are SGHAT and FQNNGV. Trimming removed 1 base from V and 7 bases from J, with 7 bases in between. CDR3 coding DNA: TGTGCCAGCAGCTTAGTGGGGAGCGGGGAGCTGTTTTTT. Protein sequence: CASSLVGSGELFF. Looking up the rest from reference TRBV11-2 and TRBJ2-2 gives the full variable domain: EAGVAQSPRYKIIEKRQSVAFWCNPISGHATLYWYQQILGQGPKLLIQFQNNGVVDDSQLPKDRFSAERLKGVDSTLKIQPAKLEDSAVYLCASSLVGSGELFFGEGSRLTVL.

This clonotype turned up a few times. The chain joins TRBV7-2 to TRBJ1-1, with unresolved D. CDR3 length: 13 residues. The V and J ends lost 5 bases and 8 bases respectively, with 15 bases between them. CDR1 and CDR2 from the germline V gene are SGHTA and FQGNSA. Here the CDR3 DNA reads TGTGCCAGCAGCAAGCGTGCGGGCCGGGAAGCTTTCTTT. Translation: CASSKRAGREAFF.

There are a few counts of this clonotype. The V and J genes are TRBV29-1 and TRBJ2-1; D ambiguous. V gave up 5 bases and J gave up 1 base, with 15 bases separating them. Germline V lookup: CDR1 SQVTM, CDR2 ANQGSEA. The CDR3 consists of 15 residues. The CDR3 DNA follows: TGCAGCGTTCCAGCAGGAGCTTATTCCTACAATGAGCAGTTCTTC. This codes for CSVPAGAYSYNEQFF.

The chain combines TRBV29-1 with TRBJ2-3; D not resolved. Trimming pared 0 bases from V and 7 bases from J, leaving 11 bases between. The V gene's germline CDR1 is SQVTM and CDR2 ANQGSEA. CDR3 length equals 13 residues. CDR3 nucleotide sequence: TGCAGCGTTGAAGAAGTGACGGTACATACGCAGTATTTT. This sequence encodes CSVEEVTVHTQYF.

V gene TRBV20-1 combines with J gene TRBJ1-6; D gene unclear. The germline V and J ends were trimmed by 2 bases and 1 base, with 9 bases remaining between them. From germline, CDR1 is DFQATT and CDR2 SNEGSKA (reference sequence). The CDR3 has 15 amino acids. The CDR3 region is CSARSGLSYNSPLHF. DNA for the CDR3: TGCAGTGCTAGATCCGGGTTATCCTATAATTCACCCCTCCACTTT.